This entry lists 3 T cell receptor beta chains sequenced from one sample in a study of T cells after yellow fever vaccination. TCRdb passed the 5' RACE reads through MiXCR, listing each CDR3 protein once. The sample lists some 320,000 distinct CDR3 sequences, 7.5% to 9.5% occurring once. The specimen comprised CD4+ T cells sorted from PBMCs, sampled 5 days after the yellow fever booster vaccination. These receptors were obtained from a man in his late teens or twenties who received the YFV17D yellow fever vaccine.

The chain has TRBV3-1 and TRBJ1-6; possibly TRBD1 for D (5 bases). Germline V gives CDR1 LGHDT, CDR2 YNNKEL (reference sequence). V gave up 3 bases and J gave up 8 bases, with 11 bases separating them. The length of the CDR3 is 14 residues. The DNA of the CDR3 is TGTGCCAGCAGCCAGCAATGGGGGGATTCACCCCTCCACTTT. This encodes CASSQQWGDSPLHF.

This chain connects TRBV19 to TRBJ1-1, with 9 bases aligning to TRBD1. CDR1 is LNHDA, CDR2 SQIVND, per germline (reference sequence). V dropped 6 bases and J dropped 2; count of bases not matched to a gene: 10. The CDR3 length is 16 residues. This CDR3 is CASRSGTGNINTEAFF. The CDR3 coding sequence is TGTGCCAGTAGGAGCGGGACAGGGAATATTAACACTGAAGCTTTCTTT.

The chain employs TRBV6-2 or TRBV6-3 and TRBJ1-1, with D possibly TRBD1 on 6 matching bases. Trimming cost V 4 bases and J 7 bases, with 10 bases left between them. CDR1 is MNHEY, CDR2 SVGEGT, per germline. The CDR3 contains 12 residues. The CDR3 DNA reads TGTGCCAGCAGTTGGGGGGCCGGTGAAGCTTTCTTT. Its protein is CASSWGAGEAFF.